The source of this T cell receptor (beta chain) is a study of PD-1 blockade in classical Hodgkin lymphoma. At the level of the study: Patients were given intravenous nivolumab, 3 mg/kg, every 2 weeks. Overall study findings and caveats: A significant rise in TCR diversity was seen by C4D1 for CD4+ cells but not for CD8+ cells. Exclusion was the outcome for patients who began nivolumab under 1 year after ASCT.

Sequencing used immunoSEQ multiplex PCR; TCRdb keeps in-frame clones, though not all of them. The sample shows 55,000 to 60,000 clones, under 95% of them seen only once. All the patients suffered relapse after autologous stem cell transplantation, and brentuximab vedotin exposure differed. A word on this clone: Its antigen is still unknown.

The CDR3 is 12 amino acids. The V and J ends lost 6 bases and 2 bases respectively, with 8 bases between them. Germline V CDR1 and CDR2: MNHEY, SVGAGI. Source: peripheral blood mononuclear cells (PBMCs), taken before the second cycle of nivolumab. The TCR comes from a human donor with classical Hodgkin lymphoma. The rearrangement links TRBV6-5 to TRBJ2-7; no reliable D call. DNA of the CDR3: TGTGCCAGCAGGGACCCTACCTACGAGCAGTACTTC. This gives the protein CASRDPTYEQYF.